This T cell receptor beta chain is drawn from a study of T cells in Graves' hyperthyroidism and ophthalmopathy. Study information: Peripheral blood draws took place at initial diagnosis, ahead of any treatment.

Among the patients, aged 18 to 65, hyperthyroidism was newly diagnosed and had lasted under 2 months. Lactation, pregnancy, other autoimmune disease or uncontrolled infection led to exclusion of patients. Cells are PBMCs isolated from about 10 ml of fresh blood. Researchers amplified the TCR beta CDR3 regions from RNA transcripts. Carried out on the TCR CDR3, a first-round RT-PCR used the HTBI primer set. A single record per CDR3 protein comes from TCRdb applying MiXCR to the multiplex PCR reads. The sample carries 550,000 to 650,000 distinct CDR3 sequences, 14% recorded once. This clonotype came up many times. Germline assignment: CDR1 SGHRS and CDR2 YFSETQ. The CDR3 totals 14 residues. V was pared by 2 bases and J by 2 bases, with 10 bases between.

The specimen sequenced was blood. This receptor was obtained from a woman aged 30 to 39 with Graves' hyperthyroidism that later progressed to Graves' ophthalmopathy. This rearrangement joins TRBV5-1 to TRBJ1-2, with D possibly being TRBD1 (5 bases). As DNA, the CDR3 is TGCGCCAGCAGCTTAGACCGACAGAACTATGGCTACACCTTC. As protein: CASSLDRQNYGYTF.